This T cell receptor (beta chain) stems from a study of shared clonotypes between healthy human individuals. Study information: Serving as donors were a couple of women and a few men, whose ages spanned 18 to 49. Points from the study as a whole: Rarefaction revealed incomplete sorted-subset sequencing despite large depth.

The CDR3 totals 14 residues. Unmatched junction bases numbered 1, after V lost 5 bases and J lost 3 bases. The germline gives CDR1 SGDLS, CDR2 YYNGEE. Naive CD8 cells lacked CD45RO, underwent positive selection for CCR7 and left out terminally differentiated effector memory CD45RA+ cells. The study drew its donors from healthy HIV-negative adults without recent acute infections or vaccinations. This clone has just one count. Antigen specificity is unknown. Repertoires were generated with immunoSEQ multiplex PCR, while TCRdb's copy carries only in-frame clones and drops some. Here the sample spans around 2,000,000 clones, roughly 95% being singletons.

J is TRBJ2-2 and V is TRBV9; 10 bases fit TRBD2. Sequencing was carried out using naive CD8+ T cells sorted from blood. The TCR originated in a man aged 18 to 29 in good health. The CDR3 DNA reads TGTGCCAGCAGGAGCGGGGGGGACACCGGGGAGCTGTTTTTT. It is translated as CASRSGGDTGELFF. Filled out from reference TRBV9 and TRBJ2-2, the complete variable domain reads DSGVTQTPKHLITATGQRVTLRCSPRSGDLSVYWYQQSLDQGLQFLIQYYNGEERAKGNILERFSAQQFPDLHSELNLSSLELGDSALYFCASRSGGDTGELFFGEGSRLTVL.